A selection of T cell receptor beta chains follows, all from one sample in a study of regulatory T cells in long-lasting Graves disease. A single record per CDR3 protein comes from TCRdb applying MiXCR to the multiplex PCR reads. The sample carries roughly 350,000 distinct CDR3 sequences, over 15% recorded once. This sample also belongs to another study, concerning T cells in Graves' hyperthyroidism and ophthalmopathy.

This material consisted of peripheral blood mononuclear cells (PBMCs), taken at new diagnosis, from a patient treated with antithyroid drugs. The receptors shown here come from a man aged 35-49 years with Graves disease. Each CDR3 is given with its conserved first and last residue. Fields, in order: CDR3 DNA, CDR3 protein, J gene, clone size, V gene, CDR3 length, D gene. D genes are given only for firm matches. A clone size is listed for some rows: how often the clone was seen (once, few, many), or a class if it is expanded.

TGTGCCAGCTCACCACTCGGGACAGGGACCCAAGAGACCCAGTACTTC CASSPLGTGTQETQYF TRBJ2-5 NA TRBV18 16 TRBD1
TGTGCCAGCAGTTACTCGGCAGGGCTACAGCCCCAGCATTTT CASSYSAGLQPQHF TRBJ1-5 few TRBV6-5 14 NA
TGCAGTGCTAGAGATTCGGCTAGGGCCACTTCCTTT CSARDSARATSF TRBJ1-1 few TRBV20-1 12 NA
TGTGCCAGCAGCTTGTCTACAGGGGGGGGGGCTTTCTTT CASSLSTGGGAFF TRBJ1-1 NA TRBV5-6 13 TRBD1
TGTGCCTGGAACCGACAGGGTTATCAGCCCCAGCATTTT CAWNRQGYQPQHF TRBJ1-5 many TRBV30 13 TRBD1
TGTGCCAGCAGGCAGGGTTTCTCTGGGGCCAACGTCCTGACTTTC CASRQGFSGANVLTF TRBJ2-6 NA TRBV11-3 15 NA
TGTGCCAGCAGTTACCTCCCCCTCCCTTCCTACGAGCAGTACTTC CASSYLPLPSYEQYF TRBJ2-7 few TRBV6-2/TRBV6-3 15 NA
TGTGCCACCAGTGATCGTAGCGGGGTTGAGACCCAGTACTTC CATSDRSGVETQYF TRBJ2-5 many TRBV24-1 14 TRBD2
TGTGCCAGCAGGGGGTATGAAGGACAAGAGACCCAGTACTTC CASRGYEGQETQYF TRBJ2-5 many TRBV12-3/TRBV12-4 14 NA
TGTGCCACCAGTGATTTCAGGAGGGGCCAAGAGACCCAGTACTTC CATSDFRRGQETQYF TRBJ2-5 many TRBV24-1 15 NA
TGCGCCAGCAGCCAAGATGGGACAGGGGGTCGGGAGCAGTACTTC CASSQDGTGGREQYF TRBJ2-7 NA TRBV4-1 15 TRBD1
TGTGCCAGCAGCGATCGGGACAGGGGAATTACTGAAGCTTTCTTT CASSDRDRGITEAFF TRBJ1-1 many TRBV5-1 15 TRBD1
TGTGCCAGCAGCCGTACAGGGGGCCCCTCCTACGAGCAGTACTTC CASSRTGGPSYEQYF TRBJ2-7 few TRBV7-2 15 TRBD1
TGTGCCACCGCCAAACGGGCCGGATACGAGCAGTACTTC CATAKRAGYEQYF TRBJ2-7 many TRBV24-1 13 NA
TGTGCCAGCAGCCTTGGACAGGGGGCAAAAGGGGAGGACACTGAAGCTTTCTTT CASSLGQGAKGEDTEAFF TRBJ1-1 many TRBV3-2 18 NA
TGTGCCAGCAGCCAAGACGGGACAGCTCAAGAGACCCAGTACTTC CASSQDGTAQETQYF TRBJ2-5 few TRBV3-1 15 TRBD1
TGTGCCAGCAGCAGCAGCGGGGGCTTAAACATTCAGTACTTC CASSSSGGLNIQYF TRBJ2-4 many TRBV7-9 14 TRBD2
TGCAGCGTTGAAGATCTCCAAAGCCCGTTAAATGAGCAGTTCTTC CSVEDLQSPLNEQFF TRBJ2-1 many TRBV29-1 15 NA
TGCAGCGTGCTATCCGGGACAGGGCTAAACAATGAGCAGTTCTTC CSVLSGTGLNNEQFF TRBJ2-1 NA TRBV29-1 15 TRBD1
TGCAGCGTTGAACCCCCACCCGGGACAGGGGGGGCCTACAATGAGCAGTTCTTC CSVEPPPGTGGAYNEQFF TRBJ2-1 NA TRBV29-1 18 TRBD1
TGTGCCAGCAGCGAGCGGGGGGGCCAGGGGAATGAGCAGTTCTTC CASSERGGQGNEQFF TRBJ2-1 many TRBV7-9 15 TRBD2
TGTGCCAGCAGGGATAGCGGGGGGTGGGGCAATGAGCAGTTCTTC CASRDSGGWGNEQFF TRBJ2-1 many TRBV28 15 TRBD2
TGCAGTGCTTCGATCCCACGGCCCGCTAGGGACTATGGCTACACCTTC CSASIPRPARDYGYTF TRBJ1-2 many TRBV20-1 16 NA
TGCGCCAGCAGCGTGGGTACTCCCAACTTCAATGAGCAGCTCTTC CASSVGTPNFNEQLF TRBJ2-1 NA TRBV5-1 15 NA
TGCGCCAGCAAGACAGGGTTGGGGACCTACGAGCAGTACTTC CASKTGLGTYEQYF TRBJ2-7 NA TRBV5-1 14 TRBD1
TGTGCCAGCAGCCTCCAGGGGGCGGTTTCCTACGAGCAGTACTTC CASSLQGAVSYEQYF TRBJ2-7 few TRBV12-3/TRBV12-4 15 TRBD1
TGTGCCAGCAGCTTACAGGCAGGGGGAGGCTACACCTTC CASSLQAGGGYTF TRBJ1-2 NA TRBV7-9 13 TRBD1
TGCAGCGTTGAAGCGGGAGGGTTGGCGACCGGGGAGCTGTTTTTT CSVEAGGLATGELFF TRBJ2-2 NA TRBV29-1 15 TRBD2
TGTGCCAGCAGCCCTAAGACAGGACAACACACTGAAGCTTTCTTT CASSPKTGQHTEAFF TRBJ1-1 many TRBV7-2 15 NA
TGTGCCAGCAGCGCTCGACAGGGACCAACGGAGACCCAGTACTTC CASSARQGPTETQYF TRBJ2-5 many TRBV9 15 TRBD1